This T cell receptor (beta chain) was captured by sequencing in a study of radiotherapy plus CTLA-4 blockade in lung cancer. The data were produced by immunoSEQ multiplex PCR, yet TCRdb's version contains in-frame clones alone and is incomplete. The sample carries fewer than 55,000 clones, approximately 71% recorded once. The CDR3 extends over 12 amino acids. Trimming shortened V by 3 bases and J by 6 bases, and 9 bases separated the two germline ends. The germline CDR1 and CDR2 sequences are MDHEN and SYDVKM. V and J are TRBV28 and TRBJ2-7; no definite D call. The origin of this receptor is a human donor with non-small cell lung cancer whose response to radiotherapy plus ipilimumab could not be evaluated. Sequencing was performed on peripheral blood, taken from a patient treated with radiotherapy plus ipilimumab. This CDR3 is CASSFGSSEQYF. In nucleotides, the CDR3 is TGTGCCAGCAGTTTCGGTAGCTCCGAGCAGTACTTC.